Presented here are 21 T cell receptor beta chains from one specimen sequenced in a study of early stage breast cancer tumors. The repertoire was sequenced with immunoSEQ multiplex PCR; TCRdb's copy has only in-frame clones and lacks some. The sample has tens of thousands of clones; approximately 75% are singletons. The sequenced sample consisted of blood. The receptors originated from a person in their fifties or sixties with breast cancer.

The J gene is TRBJ2-7, the V gene TRBV9; D is unresolved. Trimming stripped 1 base from V and 6 bases from J, with 11 bases between. This CDR3 comprises 13 residues. Germline assignment: CDR1 SGDLS and CDR2 YYNGEE. CDR3 nucleotides: TGTGCCAGCAGCGTAACTGGGTGGGGCGAGCAGTACTTC. It translates to CASSVTGWGEQYF.

The CDR3 DNA sequence: TGTGCCAGCAGCCCAGGAGGGGGCACAGGCTACACCTTC. Encoded protein: CASSPGGGTGYTF. The chain is built from TRBV7-3 and TRBJ1-2; 7 nucleotides line up with TRBD1. V lost 5 bases and J lost 8; bases outside the gene matches: 8. Germline loops: CDR1 SGHTA, CDR2 FQGTGA. The CDR3 has 13 residues.

This sequence joins TRBV4-1 and TRBJ1-4, with D maybe TRBD1 (5 bases). The CDR3 sequence is 16 residues long. The germline V and J ends were trimmed by 0 bases and 8 bases, with 16 bases remaining between them. Germline V gene lookup returns CDR1 MGHRA and CDR2 YSYEKL. The CDR3 spells CASSQEGRAVWEKLFF. The CDR3 nucleotides read TGCGCCAGCAGCCAAGAGGGCAGGGCGGTGTGGGAAAAACTGTTTTTT.

This chain uses TRBV7-8 with TRBJ2-2; 8 bases map to TRBD1. V lost 3 bases and J lost 6; bases outside the gene matches: 9. The CDR3 covers 16 residues. Germline CDR1 SGHVS, CDR2 FQNEAQ. CDR3 coding DNA: TGTGCCAGCAGCTTCCGGACAGGGACTGTTCCCGGGGAGCTGTTTTTT. This sequence encodes CASSFRTGTVPGELFF.

This chain connects TRBV9 to TRBJ2-5; 10 bases line up with TRBD2. V gave up 0 bases and J gave up 0 bases; unmatched junction bases: 5. This CDR3 is 17 amino acids long. Germline V gene data show CDR1 as SGDLS and CDR2 as YYNGEE. CDR3 loop: CASSVGPTSGDQETQYF. The CDR3 DNA is TGTGCCAGCAGCGTAGGCCCAACTAGCGGGGACCAAGAGACCCAGTACTTC.

This clone turned up a few times. In DNA form, the CDR3 reads TGTGCCAGCAGTAACGGCAGGGGAGGACAGAACACTGAAGCTTTCTTT. Amino acids: CASSNGRGGQNTEAFF. The chain combines TRBV7-2 with TRBJ1-1; TRBD1 is a possible D gene (6 bases). CDR1 SGHTA and CDR2 FQGNSA come from the germline V gene. This CDR3 has 16 amino acids. V lost 6 bases and J 1 base, leaving 18 bases between the germline ends.

Relative to its sample, this clone is medium-sized. The V and J genes are TRBV4-2 and TRBJ2-2, with D possibly TRBD2 on 5 matching bases. V was trimmed by 1 base and J by 1 base, leaving 16 bases between them. This CDR3 region has 18 residues. Germline CDR1 is LGHNA and CDR2 is YNFKEQ. The CDR3 loop reads CASSQVAYSSGNTGELFF. The DNA of the CDR3 is TGTGCCAGCAGCCAAGTTGCTTACTCAAGCGGGAACACCGGGGAGCTGTTTTTT.

In this sample, this clone turned up once. The V and J genes are TRBV9 and TRBJ1-2; TRBD1 matches 8 bases. CDR1 and CDR2 from the germline V gene are SGDLS and YYNGEE. The trim removed 6 bases at V and 0 bases at J, leaving 7 bases unmatched. The CDR3 loop spans 15 amino acids. CDR3 in amino acids: CASTGTGDSNYGYTF. The CDR3 DNA follows: TGTGCCAGCACCGGGACAGGTGATTCTAACTATGGCTACACCTTC. The variable domain in full, completed from reference TRBV9 and TRBJ1-2, reads DSGVTQTPKHLITATGQRVTLRCSPRSGDLSVYWYQQSLDQGLQFLIQYYNGEERAKGNILERFSAQQFPDLHSELNLSSLELGDSALYFCASTGTGDSNYGYTFGSGTRLTVV.

This clone was detected a few times. The chain couples TRBV6-4 to TRBJ1-5; a possible D gene is TRBD1 (5 bases). The CDR3 loop spans 15 amino acids. The V end lost 4 bases, the J end lost 5 bases, and 15 bases lay between the germline ends. Germline CDR1 is MRHNA and CDR2 is SNTAGT. The CDR3 nucleotides are TGTGCCAGCAGTGCTTCGAGCAGGGCCCATCAGCCCCAGCATTTT. It translates to CASSASSRAHQPQHF.

This chain links TRBV30 with TRBJ2-7; D uncertain. The CDR3 has 14 residues. Germline V gives CDR1 GTSNPN, CDR2 SVGIG (reference sequence). V lost 0 bases and J 9 bases, leaving 18 bases between the germline ends. For the CDR3, the DNA is TGTGCCTGGAGTGTATCTGGGTCACTACGTGGGCAGTACTTC. Translation gives CAWSVSGSLRGQYF.

The V and J genes are TRBV6-5 and TRBJ2-1; D may match TRBD1 or TRBD2 (5 bases each). The V end lost 5 bases, the J end lost 10 bases, and 12 bases lay between the germline ends. This CDR3 is 12 amino acids long. In germline, CDR1 is MNHEY, CDR2 SVGAGI. The CDR3 DNA reads as TGTGCCAGCAGTCTCAGGGCGGGCGAGCAGTTCTTC. Its protein product is CASSLRAGEQFF.

This clone was seen a few times. V gene TRBV6-5 combines with J gene TRBJ2-3; D may be TRBD2 (6 bases). This CDR3 region has 14 residues. Trimming stripped 1 base from V and 2 bases from J, with 7 bases between. CDR1 is MNHEY, CDR2 SVGAGI, per germline. CDR3 in amino acids: CASSYWEVTDTQYF. CDR3 nucleotide sequence: TGTGCCAGCAGTTACTGGGAGGTCACAGATACGCAGTATTTT.

This clone ranks as medium-sized. The genes are TRBV4-1 and TRBJ1-1; no clear D. V lost 6 bases and J 1 base, leaving 12 bases between the germline ends. The CDR3 is made up of 14 amino acids. Germline loops: CDR1 MGHRA, CDR2 YSYEKL. The CDR3 spells CASRGLLKNTEAFF. The CDR3 DNA reads TGCGCCAGCAGGGGATTACTAAAGAACACTGAAGCTTTCTTT.

This clone was observed once. The chain combines TRBV6-5 with TRBJ2-7, with unresolved D. The V end was cut by 6 bases, the J end by 3 bases, with 9 bases between. This CDR3 is 12 amino acids long. Germline V CDR1 and CDR2: MNHEY, SVGAGI. In DNA form, the CDR3 reads TGTGCCAGCAGCCAAGACAACTACGAGCAGTACTTC. Amino acid sequence: CASSQDNYEQYF.

V gene TRBV30 combines with J gene TRBJ1-4; D is uncertain. Germline V gene data show CDR1 as GTSNPN and CDR2 as SVGIG (reference sequence). The CDR3 runs 13 residues. V was pared by 4 bases and J by 8 bases, with 14 bases between. CDR3 nucleotide sequence: TGTGCCTGGAATCCGGGTGTGGAAGAAAAACTGTTTTTT. It yields the protein CAWNPGVEEKLFF.

The chain recombines TRBV29-1 with TRBJ2-5, with 9 bases fitting TRBD1. Germline V gives CDR1 SQVTM, CDR2 ANQGSEA. The CDR3 totals 13 residues. Trimming removed 6 bases from V and 5 bases from J; junction bases left unmatched: 7. The CDR3 sequence: CSVGQGTGETQYF. DNA of the CDR3: TGCAGCGTCGGACAGGGGACGGGGGAGACCCAGTACTTC.

V is TRBV6-5 and J is TRBJ2-1; D not certain. The CDR3 is 11 amino acids. The V end lost 5 bases, the J end lost 5 bases, and 4 bases lay between the germline ends. Germline V gene sequence: CDR1 MNHEY, CDR2 SVGAGI. DNA for the CDR3: TGTGCCAGCAGTCAACACAATGAGCAGTTCTTC. Translating gives CASSQHNEQFF.

This chain joins TRBV5-1 and TRBJ2-2, with D possibly matching TRBD2 (6 bases). There are 17 residues in the CDR3. Germline CDR1 and CDR2: SGHRS and YFSETQ. The ends were cut back, 6 bases at V and 0 bases at J, with 18 bases in the middle. The CDR3 DNA is TGCGCCAGCACCATAACCGGGGCGGGGACGAACACCGGGGAGCTGTTTTTT. Translation gives CASTITGAGTNTGELFF.

This chain joins TRBV18 and TRBJ1-2; D is uncertain. Between the trimmed V and J ends, which lost 4 bases and 8 bases, there was a span of 23 bases. Germline V gives CDR1 KGHSH, CDR2 LQKENI. This CDR3 has 16 residues. The CDR3 nucleotides are TGTGCCAGCTCACAGCTGACGACGGAGGCCACTGGGGGCTACACCTTC. It translates to CASSQLTTEATGGYTF.

V is TRBV9 and J is TRBJ1-1, with D possibly being TRBD1 (6 bases). The V end was cut by 0 bases, the J end by 7 bases, with 13 bases between. CDR1 and CDR2 from the germline V gene are SGDLS and YYNGEE. This CDR3 contains 14 residues. The CDR3 region is CASSVASRGDEAFF. The CDR3 coding sequence is TGTGCCAGCAGCGTAGCGAGCAGGGGCGATGAAGCTTTCTTT.

A few counts support this clone. This chain connects TRBV18 to TRBJ1-2; no reliable D call. The V gene lost 10 bases and the J gene lost 2 bases, with 17 bases spanning the gap. From germline, CDR1 is KGHSH and CDR2 LQKENI. The CDR3 sequence is 14 residues long. The CDR3 coding sequence is TGTGCCACCTCCGGGGATTTGCAGAACTATGGCTACACCTTC. Translated: CATSGDLQNYGYTF.